Below, 21 T cell receptor beta chains from the same sample are listed, as sequenced in a study of blood T cell repertoires in COVID-19. Sequencing used immunoSEQ multiplex PCR; TCRdb keeps in-frame clones, though not all of them. The sample includes some 390,000 clones, just under 90% of them seen just once. Material for sequencing was PBMCs or T cells enriched from blood (not recorded which). Receptors originate from a woman in her 30s who had recovered from COVID-19.

The genes are TRBV10-3 and TRBJ2-7, with D possibly TRBD2 on 5 matching bases. This CDR3 is 14 amino acids long. Germline lookup yields CDR1 ENHRY and CDR2 SYGVKD. The V end was cut by 6 bases, the J end by 4 bases, with 16 bases between. The CDR3 nucleotides read TGTGCCATCAGGGACTCCCAACTAAGGTACGAGCAGTACTTC. Encoded protein: CAIRDSQLRYEQYF.

This sequence joins TRBV3-1 (or the pseudogene TRBV3-2) and TRBJ1-1, with a tentative D call TRBD1 (5 bases). The germline V gene encodes CDR1 LGHDT and CDR2 YNNKEL (reference sequence). This CDR3 has 14 amino acids. Trimming pared 6 bases from V and 4 bases from J, leaving 15 bases between. The CDR3 region has the DNA TGTGCCAGCAGACTCGGGGGGAGGGGCACTGAAGCTTTCTTT. Translated: CASRLGGRGTEAFF.

The genes are TRBV3-1 (or the pseudogene TRBV3-2) and TRBJ2-1; tentative D call: TRBD2 (6 bases). CDR3 length: 16 residues. CDR1 is LGHDT, CDR2 YNNKEL, per germline (reference sequence). Trimming took 1 base from V and 7 from J, leaving 17 bases between them. CDR3 sequence: CASSQVQTSSRNEQFF. The CDR3 DNA is TGTGCCAGCAGCCAAGTTCAAACTAGCTCCAGGAATGAGCAGTTCTTC.

The chain carries TRBV7-8 and TRBJ1-1, with 9 bases fitting TRBD1. Unmatched junction bases numbered 3, after V lost 0 bases and J lost 1 base. Germline V gene sequence: CDR1 SGHVS, CDR2 FQNEAQ. The CDR3 is 16 residues long. CDR3 DNA: TGTGCCAGCAGCTTAGCTAAGGGACAGGGGAACACTGAAGCTTTCTTT. Translation gives CASSLAKGQGNTEAFF.

The V and J genes are TRBV6-5 and TRBJ2-7; 8 nucleotides agree with TRBD2. This CDR3 contains 14 residues. From germline, CDR1 is MNHEY and CDR2 SVGAGI. After removal of 5 bases from V and 3 bases from J, the junction contained 6 bases not matched to a gene. The chain's CDR3 is CASSTLAGFYEQYF. The CDR3 DNA reads TGTGCCAGCAGTACCTTAGCGGGATTCTACGAGCAGTACTTC.

This sequence joins TRBV19 and TRBJ1-1; maybe TRBD1 (6 bases). The germline V and J ends were trimmed by 3 bases and 1 base, with 9 bases remaining between them. CDR3 length: 14 residues. Germline loops: CDR1 LNHDA, CDR2 SQIVND (reference sequence). The CDR3 loop reads CASSITGTNTEAFF. In DNA, the CDR3 is TGTGCCAGTAGTATCACAGGGACGAACACTGAAGCTTTCTTT. Looking up the rest from reference TRBV19 and TRBJ1-1 gives the full variable domain: DGGITQSPKYLFRKEGQNVTLSCEQNLNHDAMYWYRQDPGQGLRLIYYSQIVNDFQKGDIAEGYSVSREKKESFPLTVTSAQKNPTAFYLCASSITGTNTEAFFGQGTRLTVV.

This chain links TRBV5-4 with TRBJ2-1, with TRBD1 as a possible D gene (6 bases). Trimming cost V 2 bases and J 9 bases, with 12 bases left between them. Germline V gene lookup returns CDR1 SGHNT and CDR2 YYREEE (reference sequence). The CDR3 has 13 amino acids. CDR3 coding DNA: TGTGCCAGCAGCTTTTCAGGGGTAGTTGAGCAGTTCTTC. Its translation is CASSFSGVVEQFF.

The V and J genes are TRBV29-1 and TRBJ2-5; D perhaps matches TRBD2 (7 bases). V lost 7 bases and J lost 5, with 11 bases in between. CDR3 size: 11 residues. Germline assignment: CDR1 SQVTM and CDR2 ANQGSEA. The CDR3 region has the DNA TGCAGCGCACAGGGAGGGGAGACCCAGTACTTC. Amino acids: CSAQGGETQYF.

The chain uses TRBV6-1 and TRBJ1-2; weak D call: TRBD1 (5 bases). Germline V gene sequence: CDR1 MNHNS, CDR2 SASEGT. This CDR3 comprises 14 residues. With 0 bases removed from V and 8 bases from J, the gap between germline ends came to 13 bases. The CDR3 sequence is CASSEAQGAGGYTF. The CDR3 nucleotides read TGTGCCAGCAGTGAAGCCCAAGGGGCAGGGGGCTACACCTTC.

The CDR3 bases are TGTGCCAGCAGTACCGGGACTAGCGCCAGACCAGATGAGCAGTTCTTC. This gives the protein CASSTGTSARPDEQFF. The chain couples TRBV27 to TRBJ2-1; 10 nucleotides align to TRBD2. The V gene's germline CDR1 is MNHEY and CDR2 SMNVEV (reference sequence). The CDR3 sequence is 16 residues long. Germline trimming cut 5 bases from V and 8 bases from J; bases unmatched to any gene: 12.

This clone has a handful of counts. The J gene is TRBJ1-6, the V gene TRBV5-1, with 7 bases identical to TRBD1. With 2 bases clipped from V and 9 bases from J, the junction kept 8 bases outside the gene matches. The germline V gene encodes CDR1 SGHRS and CDR2 YFSETQ. This CDR3 is 15 amino acids long. The CDR3 DNA reads as TGCGCCAGCAGCTTAGGGACAGCAGTTACTTCACCCCTCCACTTT. Amino acids: CASSLGTAVTSPLHF.

Notes on this clone: A junction boundary mismatches the germline segment, possibly from a read error. J is TRBJ1-6 and V is TRBV6-5; 8 bases fit TRBD1. The CDR3 loop spans 13 amino acids. From germline, CDR1 is MNHEY and CDR2 SVGAGI. CDR3: CAGRTGNNSPLHF. CDR3 sequence (DNA): TGTGCCGGCAGGACAGGGAATAATTCACCCCTCCACTTT.

The V gene is TRBV20-1, the J gene TRBJ1-1, with D perhaps TRBD1 (6 bases). CDR3 length: 10 residues. The V end lost 6 bases, the J end lost 8 bases, and 10 bases lay between the germline ends. Per the germline V gene, CDR1 is DFQATT and CDR2 is SNEGSKA (reference sequence). CDR3 coding DNA: TGCAGTGCGATTGACAGGGAAGCTTTCTTT. It yields the protein CSAIDREAFF.

The chain combines TRBV3-1 (or the pseudogene TRBV3-2) with TRBJ2-7; 8 bases align to TRBD2. The J segment lost 5 bases and the V segment lost 5 bases, leaving 11 bases of the junction unmatched. CDR1 LGHDT and CDR2 YNNKEL come from the germline V gene (reference sequence). There are 15 residues in the CDR3. CDR3 coding DNA: TGTGCCAGCAGCTCACCGGGACTAGGGACCCACGAGCAGTACTTC. Amino acid sequence: CASSSPGLGTHEQYF.

Regarding this clone: This sample includes further DNA sequences coding for the same CDR3. This rearrangement joins TRBV11-2 to TRBJ2-5; D uncertain. This CDR3 contains 13 residues. The germline gives CDR1 SGHAT, CDR2 FQNNGV. The germline V and J ends were trimmed by 1 base and 3 bases, with 6 bases remaining between them. The CDR3 sequence is CASSLGEKETQYF. CDR3 nucleotides: TGTGCCAGCAGCTTAGGCGAAAAAGAGACCCAGTACTTC. Based on the CDR3 plus reference TRBV11-2 and TRBJ2-5, the full variable domain is EAGVAQSPRYKIIEKRQSVAFWCNPISGHATLYWYQQILGQGPKLLIQFQNNGVVDDSQLPKDRFSAERLKGVDSTLKIQPAKLEDSAVYLCASSLGEKETQYFGPGTRLLVL.

This chain connects TRBV9 to TRBJ1-2; 7 bases agree with TRBD1. With 3 bases clipped from V and 4 bases from J, the junction kept 3 bases outside the gene matches. This CDR3 comprises 13 residues. Germline-derived CDR1 and CDR2 are SGDLS and YYNGEE. CDR3 amino acids: CASSAQGGYGYTF. CDR3 DNA sequence: TGTGCCAGCAGCGCGCAGGGGGGCTATGGCTACACCTTC.

This chain connects TRBV11-3 to TRBJ2-1; 10 nucleotides agree with TRBD1. Germline assignment: CDR1 SGHNT and CDR2 YENEEA. Unmatched junction bases numbered 10, after V lost 4 bases and J lost 7 bases. There are 16 residues in the CDR3. The CDR3 sequence is CASSSRRGQGRNEQFF. The CDR3 nucleotides read TGTGCCAGCAGCTCCCGGAGGGGACAGGGGAGGAATGAGCAGTTCTTC.

The V call is TRBV5-1, the J call TRBJ2-7; TRBD2 is a possible D gene (5 bases). Trimming removed 0 bases from V and 6 bases from J, with 19 bases in between. CDR1 is SGHRS and CDR2 is YFSETQ in the germline V gene. This CDR3 is built from 16 residues. CDR3 amino acids: CASSLATGDRLGEQYF. DNA for the CDR3: TGCGCCAGCAGCTTGGCGACCGGGGATCGTTTGGGCGAGCAGTACTTC. Variable domain in full (rest from reference TRBV5-1 and TRBJ2-7): KAGVTQTPRYLIKTRGQQVTLSCSPISGHRSVSWYQQTPGQGLQFLFEYFSETQRNKGNFPGRFSGRQFSNSRSEMNVSTLELGDSALYLCASSLATGDRLGEQYFGPGTRLTVT.

Only one count was recorded for this clone. CDR3 sequence reads: CASSPLSEVSYEQYF. The CDR3 bases are TGTGCCAGCAGCCCCCTTTCTGAGGTCTCCTACGAGCAGTACTTC. This chain links TRBV28 with TRBJ2-7, with D hard to call. Trimming took off 6 bases at V and 0 bases at J, with 15 bases between the two ends. The CDR3 consists of 15 residues. Germline loops: CDR1 MDHEN, CDR2 SYDVKM.

The genes are TRBV5-1 and TRBJ1-2, with 7 bases lining up with TRBD1. V lost 5 bases, J lost 6 bases, and 4 bases stayed unmatched. CDR3 size: 12 residues. CDR1 is SGHRS and CDR2 is YFSETQ in the germline V gene. Here the CDR3 DNA reads TGCGCCAGCAGAACAGGGGAGAATGGCTACACCTTC. The encoded protein is CASRTGENGYTF. The full variable domain, with the rest looked up from reference TRBV5-1 and TRBJ1-2, is KAGVTQTPRYLIKTRGQQVTLSCSPISGHRSVSWYQQTPGQGLQFLFEYFSETQRNKGNFPGRFSGRQFSNSRSEMNVSTLELGDSALYLCASRTGENGYTFGSGTRLTVV.

The chain combines TRBV28 with TRBJ1-1; TRBD1 matches at 9 bases. After removal of 1 base from V and 0 bases from J, the junction contained 3 bases not matched to a gene. Germline loops: CDR1 MDHEN, CDR2 SYDVKM. The CDR3 runs to 16 residues. The CDR3 nucleotides are TGTGCCAGCAGTTTATATCGGACAGGGGTGAACACTGAAGCTTTCTTT. It codes for CASSLYRTGVNTEAFF.